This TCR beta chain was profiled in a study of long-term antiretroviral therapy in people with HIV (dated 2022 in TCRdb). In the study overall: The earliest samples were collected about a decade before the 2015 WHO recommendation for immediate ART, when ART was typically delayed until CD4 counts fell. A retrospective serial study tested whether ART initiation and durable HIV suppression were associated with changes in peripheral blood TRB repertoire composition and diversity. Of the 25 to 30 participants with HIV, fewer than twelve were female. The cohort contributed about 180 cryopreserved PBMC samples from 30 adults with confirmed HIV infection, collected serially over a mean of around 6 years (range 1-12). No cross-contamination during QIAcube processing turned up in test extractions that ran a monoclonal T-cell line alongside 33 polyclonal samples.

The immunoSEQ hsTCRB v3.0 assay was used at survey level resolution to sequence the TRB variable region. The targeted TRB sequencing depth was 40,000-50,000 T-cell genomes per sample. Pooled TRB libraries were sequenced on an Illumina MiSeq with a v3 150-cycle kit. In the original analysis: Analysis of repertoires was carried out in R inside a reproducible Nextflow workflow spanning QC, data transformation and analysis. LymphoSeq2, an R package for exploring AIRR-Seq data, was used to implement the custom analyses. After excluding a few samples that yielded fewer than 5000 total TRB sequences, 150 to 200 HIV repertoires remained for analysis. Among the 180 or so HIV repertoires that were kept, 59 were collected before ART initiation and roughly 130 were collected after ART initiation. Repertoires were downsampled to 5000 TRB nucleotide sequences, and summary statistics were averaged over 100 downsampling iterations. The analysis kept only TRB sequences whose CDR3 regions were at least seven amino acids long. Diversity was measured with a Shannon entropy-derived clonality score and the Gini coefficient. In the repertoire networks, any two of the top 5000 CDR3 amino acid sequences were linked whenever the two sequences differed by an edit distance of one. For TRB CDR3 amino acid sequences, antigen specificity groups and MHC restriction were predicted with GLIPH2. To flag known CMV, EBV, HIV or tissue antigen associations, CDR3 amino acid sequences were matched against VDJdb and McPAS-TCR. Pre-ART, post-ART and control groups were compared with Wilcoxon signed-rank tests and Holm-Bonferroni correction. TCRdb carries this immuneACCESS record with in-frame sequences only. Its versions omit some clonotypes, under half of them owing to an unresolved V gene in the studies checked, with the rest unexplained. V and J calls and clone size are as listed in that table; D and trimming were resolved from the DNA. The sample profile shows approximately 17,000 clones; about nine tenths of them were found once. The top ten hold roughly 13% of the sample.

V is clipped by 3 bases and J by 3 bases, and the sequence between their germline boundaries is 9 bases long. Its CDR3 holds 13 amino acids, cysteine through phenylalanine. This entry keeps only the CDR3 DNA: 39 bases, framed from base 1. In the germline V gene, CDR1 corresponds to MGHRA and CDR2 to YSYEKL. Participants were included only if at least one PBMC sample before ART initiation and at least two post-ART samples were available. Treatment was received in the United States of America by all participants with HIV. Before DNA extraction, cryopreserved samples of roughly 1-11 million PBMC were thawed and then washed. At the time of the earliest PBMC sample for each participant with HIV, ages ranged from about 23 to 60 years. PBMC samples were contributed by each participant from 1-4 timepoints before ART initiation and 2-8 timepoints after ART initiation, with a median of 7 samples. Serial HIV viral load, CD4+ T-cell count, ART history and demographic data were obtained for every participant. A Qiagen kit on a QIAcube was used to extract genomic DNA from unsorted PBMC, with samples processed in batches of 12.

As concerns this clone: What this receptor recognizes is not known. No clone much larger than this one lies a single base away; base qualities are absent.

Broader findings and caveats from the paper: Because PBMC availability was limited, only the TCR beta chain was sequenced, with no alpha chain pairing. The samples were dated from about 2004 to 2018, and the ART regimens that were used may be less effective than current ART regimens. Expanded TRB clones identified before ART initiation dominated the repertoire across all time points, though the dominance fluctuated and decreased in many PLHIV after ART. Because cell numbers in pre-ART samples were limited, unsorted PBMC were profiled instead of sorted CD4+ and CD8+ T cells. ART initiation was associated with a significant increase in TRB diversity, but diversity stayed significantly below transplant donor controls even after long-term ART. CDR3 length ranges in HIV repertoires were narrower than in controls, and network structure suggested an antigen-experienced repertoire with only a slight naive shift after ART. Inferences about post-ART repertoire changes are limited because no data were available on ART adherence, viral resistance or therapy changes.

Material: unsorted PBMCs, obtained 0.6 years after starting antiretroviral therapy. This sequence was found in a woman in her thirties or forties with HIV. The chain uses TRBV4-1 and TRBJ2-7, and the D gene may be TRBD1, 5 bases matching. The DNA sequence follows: TGCGCCAGCAGCCAGACAGAAATCTACGAGCAGTACTTC. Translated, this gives CASSQTEIYEQYF.